This TCR beta chain emerged from a study of blood T cells in healthy people across ages. This clonotype was seen only a few times. The V and J ends lost 1 base and 5 bases, in that order; junction bases with no gene match: 7. The CDR3 extends over 15 amino acids. Germline V gene lookup returns CDR1 SEHNR and CDR2 FQNEAQ (reference sequence). With a J-beta primer mix and a sample-barcoded 5' primer, a second PCR ran roughly 6 to 12 cycles. One entry per CDR3 protein results from TCRdb running MiXCR on the 5' RACE reads. In the table there are around 2 million distinct CDR3 sequences, about 39% of which are singletons.

Source material: blood. This TCR was sampled from a human donor in good health. The chain carries TRBV7-9 and TRBJ1-2, with TRBD1 matching over 7 bases. The DNA for the CDR3 is TGTGCCAGCAGCTTAGGTTCCGGGACAGCTTATGGCTACACCTTC. This translates into CASSLGSGTAYGYTF.